Given below is one TCR beta chain in context. These data belong to a study of blood T cell repertoires in COVID-19. Study-wide background: The analysed material was cDNA or gDNA that came from T cells, B-cell-depleted T cells, or PBMCs.

Per the study methods: Scientists estimated how many nucleated cells there were by amplifying reference gene primers. Only in-frame clones appear in the TCRdb table, and some are missing; sequencing was by immunoSEQ multiplex PCR. The DNA gave D and trimming, while V, J and clone size come from that table. The sample has approximately 480,000 clones, roughly nine tenths seen once. The V segment lost 6 bases and the J segment 4 bases; nucleotides outside the gene matches: 9. There are 15 residues in the CDR3. Germline V gene data show CDR1 as MNHEY and CDR2 as SVGEGT. The chain is built from TRBV6-2 or TRBV6-3 and TRBJ1-5, with 7 nucleotides matching TRBD1. Input material: peripheral blood. This receptor was identified in a man aged 18 to 30 with COVID-19, enrolled during active disease. The CDR3 DNA reads as TGTGCCAGCAGCCCGACAGGGCCCAATAATCAGCCCCAGCATTTT. Protein product: CASSPTGPNNQPQHF.